This T cell receptor beta chain appears in the sequencing data of a study of response to subunit inactivated influenza vaccine. This CDR3 is built from 17 residues. Germline assignment: CDR1 SEHNR and CDR2 FQNEAQ (reference sequence). Trimming stripped 3 bases from V and 0 bases from J, with 18 bases between. This clonotype came up many times. Antigen specificity is unknown. Whole-study findings and limits: Authors suggested each seasonal flu vaccination may recruit only limited numbers of new T cells.

MiXCR, run by TCRdb on the RT-PCR reads, gives a single entry per CDR3 protein. The profile shows 650,000 to 800,000 distinct CDR3 sequences, 11% to 15% of them singletons. J is TRBJ2-7 and V is TRBV7-9, with D possibly being TRBD1 or TRBD2 (5 bases each). The sample consisted of PBMCs from blood, taken 14 to 15 days before vaccination. This sequence originates from a man aged 45 to 65 who received an inactivated influenza vaccine. The CDR3 region has the DNA TGTGCCAGCAGCTTTAGGGAGAACAGGCCGAGCTCCTACGAGCAGTACTTC. It yields the protein CASSFRENRPSSYEQYF.